Each of the 15 T cell receptor beta chains below was sequenced from the same sample in a study of post-analysis software for immune sequencing data. Study outcomes and limitations: Comparison of patients with controls showed a handful of TRBV segments more frequent in patients, TRBV5-6, TRBV5-1 and TRBV20-1 among them.

Tagging with unique molecular identifiers was a feature of the TCR beta cDNA libraries. TCRdb used MiXCR to reprocess the PCR reads, holding one entry per CDR3 protein. The repertoire includes approximately 460,000 distinct CDR3 sequences, roughly 45% of them detected once, and 9% to 13% sits in the top ten. No antigen has been identified for these receptors. The sample consisted of blood. These receptors were taken from a girl aged 10-17 years with multiple sclerosis.

This clonotype has more than one count but fewer than ten. This chain connects TRBV4-1 to TRBJ2-1; D may be TRBD1 or TRBD2 (5 bases each). The CDR3 is made up of 15 amino acids. CDR1 is MGHRA and CDR2 is YSYEKL in the germline V gene. V was cut by 4 bases and J by 4 bases, with 14 bases left in between. CDR3 protein: CASSLRDESYNEQFF. CDR3 bases: TGCGCCAGCAGCCTGAGGGACGAGTCATACAATGAGCAGTTCTTC.

The chain combines TRBV7-2 with TRBJ2-7, with 11 bases that match TRBD1. This CDR3 is 15 amino acids long. Germline CDR1 and CDR2: SGHTA and FQGNSA. V dropped 6 bases and J dropped 1; count of bases not matched to a gene: 5. The CDR3 here is CASSLGQGVSYEQYF. The CDR3 nucleotides are TGTGCCAGCAGTTTGGGACAGGGGGTTTCCTACGAGCAGTACTTC.

A few counts support this clonotype. This chain links TRBV7-9 with TRBJ2-6; 7 bases agree with TRBD1. This CDR3 region has 15 residues. V shed 4 bases, J shed 8 bases, and the junction held 8 bases outside the gene matches. CDR1 is SEHNR, CDR2 FQNEAQ, per germline (reference sequence). DNA of the CDR3: TGTGCCAGCAGCTCAAATGGACAGGTTACCAACGTCCTGACTTTC. Translating it yields CASSSNGQVTNVLTF.

The chain joins TRBV5-1 to TRBJ1-4, with TRBD1 identical over 7 bases. The germline CDR1 and CDR2 sequences are SGHRS and YFSETQ. V shed 3 bases and J 0 bases; nucleotides not matched to a gene: 8. This CDR3 is built from 17 residues. The CDR3 here is CASSSAVGQSTNEKLFF. The CDR3 region has the DNA TGCGCCAGCAGCTCAGCAGTGGGACAGTCAACTAATGAAAAACTGTTTTTT.

The rearrangement uses TRBV10-3 and TRBJ2-7; 10 bases are a match to TRBD1. CDR1 and CDR2 (germline): ENHRY, SYGVKD. The CDR3 totals 15 residues. Trimming removed 3 bases from V and 1 base from J; junction bases left unmatched: 3. The CDR3 loop is CAISEGTGASYEQYF. DNA for the CDR3: TGTGCCATCAGTGAAGGGACAGGGGCTTCCTACGAGCAGTACTTC.

This clonotype was counted only a few times. V is TRBV27 and J is TRBJ2-7, with a weak D call TRBD2 (5 bases). CDR1 is MNHEY and CDR2 is SMNVEV in the germline V gene (reference sequence). The V end was cut by 5 bases, the J end by 3 bases, with 14 bases between. The CDR3 runs to 14 residues. CDR3 DNA: TGTGCCAGCAGTCGTCTCGGGGTACGCTACGAGCAGTACTTC. Protein: CASSRLGVRYEQYF.

J is TRBJ2-1 and V is TRBV14, with a possible D match to TRBD2 (5 bases). CDR3 length: 13 residues. Germline V lookup: CDR1 SGHDN, CDR2 FVKESK. Trimming pared 5 bases from V and 11 bases from J, leaving 16 bases between. CDR3 in DNA: TGTGCCAGCAGCGCTAGAAGCGGAGGCAAGCAGTTCTTC. Amino acid sequence: CASSARSGGKQFF.

V usage is TRBV20-1 and J usage is TRBJ2-3; TRBD2 might be the D (6 bases). The V and J ends lost 5 bases and 2 bases respectively, with 14 bases between them. In germline, CDR1 is DFQATT, CDR2 SNEGSKA (reference sequence). The CDR3 has 14 residues. CDR3 DNA: TGCAGTGCTGAGAGGGACTCTCACACAGATACGCAGTATTTT. Translated, it gives CSAERDSHTDTQYF.

The chain recombines TRBV12-3 or TRBV12-4 with TRBJ2-3; 8 nucleotides align to TRBD2. With 3 bases clipped from V and 2 bases from J, the junction kept 7 bases outside the gene matches. The CDR3 length is 16 residues. The CDR3: CASSLQAGVNTDTQYF. CDR3 bases: TGTGCCAGCAGTTTGCAAGCGGGAGTCAACACAGATACGCAGTATTTT.

This clonotype was found once. This chain connects TRBV7-9 to TRBJ2-1; the match to TRBD2 covers 8 bases. In germline, CDR1 is SEHNR, CDR2 FQNEAQ (reference sequence). The J segment lost 2 bases and the V segment lost 1 base, leaving 4 bases of the junction unmatched. This CDR3 contains 16 residues. The CDR3 reads CASSLVSGAAYNEQFF. CDR3 sequence (DNA): TGTGCCAGCAGCTTAGTTAGCGGGGCGGCCTACAATGAGCAGTTCTTC.

The rearrangement joins TRBV20-1 to TRBJ2-1; D call uncertain. Trimming took 5 bases from V and 2 from J, leaving 4 bases between them. Germline CDR1 and CDR2: DFQATT and SNEGSKA (reference sequence). The CDR3 totals 11 residues. The chain's CDR3 is CSAGAYNEQFF. The CDR3 DNA reads TGCAGTGCTGGGGCCTACAATGAGCAGTTCTTC.

This clonotype was picked up a small number of times. The genes are TRBV4-1 and TRBJ2-5; 7 nucleotides line up with TRBD2. The V and J ends lost 5 bases and 4 bases, in that order; junction bases with no gene match: 10. CDR3 length: 15 amino acids. The germline V gene encodes CDR1 MGHRA and CDR2 YSYEKL. The CDR3 bases are TGCGCCAGCAGCTCTCTAGCGGAAAGGGTAGAGACCCAGTACTTC. Translating it yields CASSSLAERVETQYF.

The chain is built from TRBV7-3 and TRBJ2-1; 10 nucleotides align to TRBD2. This CDR3 has 18 amino acids. V gave up 0 bases and J gave up 5 bases; unmatched junction bases: 10. Looked up from germline, CDR1 is SGHTA and CDR2 is FQGTGA. CDR3: CASSLTFSSGRAHNEQFF. DNA of the CDR3: TGTGCCAGCAGCTTAACGTTCTCCAGCGGGAGGGCCCACAATGAGCAGTTCTTC.

The chain recombines TRBV25-1 with TRBJ2-7, with a possible D match to TRBD1 (6 bases). This CDR3 is 16 amino acids long. The V end was cut by 0 bases, the J end by 2 bases, with 14 bases between. Germline CDR1 and CDR2: MGHDK and SYGVNS. This CDR3 reads CASSEYIGGFAYEQYF. The CDR3 nucleotides read TGTGCCAGCAGTGAATATATAGGGGGTTTTGCCTACGAGCAGTACTTC.

The CDR3 bases are TGTGCCAGCAGCTTGGGGACGAGTGGCTACACCTTC. Residues: CASSLGTSGYTF. This chain uses TRBV5-6 with TRBJ1-2; D is unresolved. Germline values: CDR1 SGHDT, CDR2 YYEEEE. The ends were cut back, 0 bases at V and 7 bases at J, with 7 bases in the middle. CDR3 length equals 12 residues.